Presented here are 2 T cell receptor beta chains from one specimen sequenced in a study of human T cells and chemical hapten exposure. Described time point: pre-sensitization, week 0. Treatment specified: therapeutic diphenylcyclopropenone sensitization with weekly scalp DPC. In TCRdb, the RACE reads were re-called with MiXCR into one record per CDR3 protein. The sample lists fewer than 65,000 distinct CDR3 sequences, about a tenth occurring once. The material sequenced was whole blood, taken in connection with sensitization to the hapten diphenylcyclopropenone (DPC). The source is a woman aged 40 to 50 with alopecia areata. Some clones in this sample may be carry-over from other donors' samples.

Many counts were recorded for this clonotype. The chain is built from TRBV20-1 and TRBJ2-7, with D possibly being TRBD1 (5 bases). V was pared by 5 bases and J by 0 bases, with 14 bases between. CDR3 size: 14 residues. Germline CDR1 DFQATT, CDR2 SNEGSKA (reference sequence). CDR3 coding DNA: TGCAGTGCTCAAAGACCAGGGCCCTCCTACGAGCAGTACTTC. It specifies CSAQRPGPSYEQYF.

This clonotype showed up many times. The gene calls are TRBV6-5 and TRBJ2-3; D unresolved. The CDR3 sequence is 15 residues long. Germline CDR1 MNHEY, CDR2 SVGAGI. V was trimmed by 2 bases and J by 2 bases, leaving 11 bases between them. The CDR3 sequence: CASSYRFDSTDTQYF. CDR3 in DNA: TGTGCCAGCAGTTACAGGTTTGACTCCACAGATACGCAGTATTTT.